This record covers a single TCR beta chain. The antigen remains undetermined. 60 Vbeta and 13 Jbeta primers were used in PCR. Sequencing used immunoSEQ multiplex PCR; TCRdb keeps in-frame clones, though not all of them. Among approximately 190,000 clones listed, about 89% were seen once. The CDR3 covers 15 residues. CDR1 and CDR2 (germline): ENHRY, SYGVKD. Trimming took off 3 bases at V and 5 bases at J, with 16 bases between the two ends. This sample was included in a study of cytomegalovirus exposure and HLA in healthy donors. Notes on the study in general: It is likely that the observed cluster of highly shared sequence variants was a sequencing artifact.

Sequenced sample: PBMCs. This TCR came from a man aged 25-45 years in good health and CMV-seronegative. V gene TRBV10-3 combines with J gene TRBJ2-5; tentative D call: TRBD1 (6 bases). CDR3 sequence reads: CAISDRNRDMETQYF. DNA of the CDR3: TGTGCCATCAGTGATAGGAACAGGGACATGGAGACCCAGTACTTC.